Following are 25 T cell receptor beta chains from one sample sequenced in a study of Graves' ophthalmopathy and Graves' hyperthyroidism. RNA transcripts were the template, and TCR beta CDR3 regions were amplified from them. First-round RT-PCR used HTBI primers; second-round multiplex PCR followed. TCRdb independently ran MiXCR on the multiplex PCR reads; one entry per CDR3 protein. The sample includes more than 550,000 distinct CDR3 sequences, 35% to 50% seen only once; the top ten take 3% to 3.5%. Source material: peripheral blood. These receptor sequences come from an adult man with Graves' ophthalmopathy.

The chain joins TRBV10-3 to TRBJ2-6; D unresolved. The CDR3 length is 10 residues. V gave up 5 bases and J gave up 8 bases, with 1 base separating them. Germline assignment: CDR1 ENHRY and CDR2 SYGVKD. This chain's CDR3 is CAISSNVLTF. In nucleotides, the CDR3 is TGTGCCATCAGTTCCAACGTCCTGACTTTC.

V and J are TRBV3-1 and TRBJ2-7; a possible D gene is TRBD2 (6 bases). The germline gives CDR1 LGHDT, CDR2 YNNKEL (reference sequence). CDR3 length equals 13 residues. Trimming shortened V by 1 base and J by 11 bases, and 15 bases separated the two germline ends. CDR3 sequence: CASSQVPGAEEYF. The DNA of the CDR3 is TGTGCCAGCAGCCAAGTACCGGGAGCGGAGGAGTACTTC.

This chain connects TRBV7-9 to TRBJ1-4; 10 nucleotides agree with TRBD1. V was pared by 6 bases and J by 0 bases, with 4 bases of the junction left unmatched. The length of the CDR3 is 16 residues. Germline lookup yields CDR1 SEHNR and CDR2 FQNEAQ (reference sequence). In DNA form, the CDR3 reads TGTGCCAGCAGTGACGGGACAGGGGCAACTAATGAAAAACTGTTTTTT. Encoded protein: CASSDGTGATNEKLFF.

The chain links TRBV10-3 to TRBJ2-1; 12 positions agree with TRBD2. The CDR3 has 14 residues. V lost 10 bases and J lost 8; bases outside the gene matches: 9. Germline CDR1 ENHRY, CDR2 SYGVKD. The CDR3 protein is CASRASGRGDEQFF. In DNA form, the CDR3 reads TGTGCCAGCAGGGCTAGCGGGAGGGGGGATGAGCAGTTCTTC.

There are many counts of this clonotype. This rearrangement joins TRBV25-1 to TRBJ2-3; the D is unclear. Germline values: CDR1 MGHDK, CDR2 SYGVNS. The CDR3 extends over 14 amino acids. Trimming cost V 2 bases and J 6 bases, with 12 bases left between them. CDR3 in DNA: TGTGCCAGCAGTGAAGTCGGCGACCGCGATACGCAGTATTTT. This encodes CASSEVGDRDTQYF.

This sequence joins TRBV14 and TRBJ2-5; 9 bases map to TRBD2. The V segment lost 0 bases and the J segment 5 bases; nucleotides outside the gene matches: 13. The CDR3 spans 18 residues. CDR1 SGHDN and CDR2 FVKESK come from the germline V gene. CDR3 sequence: CASSQDGLAPRSGETQYF. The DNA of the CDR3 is TGTGCCAGCAGCCAAGACGGACTAGCGCCCCGGAGCGGGGAGACCCAGTACTTC.

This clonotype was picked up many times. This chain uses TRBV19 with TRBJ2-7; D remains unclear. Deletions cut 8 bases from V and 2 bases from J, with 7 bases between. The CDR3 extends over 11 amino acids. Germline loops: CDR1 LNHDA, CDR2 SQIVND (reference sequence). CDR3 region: CASGRTYEQYF. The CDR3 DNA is TGTGCCAGTGGGCGAACCTACGAGCAGTACTTC.

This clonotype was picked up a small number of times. This CDR3 is CASSLISGGDEQYF. The CDR3 DNA is TGTGCCAGCAGCTTAATTAGCGGGGGAGACGAGCAGTACTTC. The rearrangement links TRBV11-2 to TRBJ2-7; 9 nucleotides agree with TRBD2. V dropped 2 bases and J dropped 5; count of bases not matched to a gene: 4. The length of the CDR3 is 14 residues. CDR1 is SGHAT and CDR2 is FQNNGV in the germline V gene. Together with reference TRBV11-2 and TRBJ2-7, the CDR3 gives the full variable domain: EAGVAQSPRYKIIEKRQSVAFWCNPISGHATLYWYQQILGQGPKLLIQFQNNGVVDDSQLPKDRFSAERLKGVDSTLKIQPAKLEDSAVYLCASSLISGGDEQYFGPGTRLTVT.

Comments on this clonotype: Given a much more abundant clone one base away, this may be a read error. This CDR3 is CARSVGGGPYEQYF. The CDR3 bases are TGTGCCCGCAGCGTAGGGGGGGGCCCCTACGAGCAGTACTTC. The chain links TRBV9 to TRBJ2-7; TRBD2 is a possible D gene (7 bases). This CDR3 comprises 14 residues. Germline CDR1 reads SGDLS; CDR2 reads YYNGEE. Complete variable domain (other parts from reference TRBV9 and TRBJ2-7): DSGVTQTPKHLITATGQRVTLRCSPRSGDLSVYWYQQSLDQGLQFLIQYYNGEERAKGNILERFSAQQFPDLHSELNLSSLELGDSALYFCARSVGGGPYEQYFGPGTRLTVT.

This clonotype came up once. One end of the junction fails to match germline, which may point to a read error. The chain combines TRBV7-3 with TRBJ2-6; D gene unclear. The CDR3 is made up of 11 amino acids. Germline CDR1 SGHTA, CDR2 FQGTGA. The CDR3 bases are TGTGCCAGCAGCACCGGATGGGGTGAAGCTTTC. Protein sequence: CASSTGWGEAF.

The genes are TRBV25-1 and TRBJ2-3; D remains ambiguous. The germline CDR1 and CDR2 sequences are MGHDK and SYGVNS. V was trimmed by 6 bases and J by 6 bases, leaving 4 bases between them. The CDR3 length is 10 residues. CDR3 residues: CASREDTQYF. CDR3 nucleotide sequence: TGTGCCAGCAGGGAGGATACGCAGTATTTT. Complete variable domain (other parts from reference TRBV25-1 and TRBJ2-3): EADIYQTPRYLVIGTGKKITLECSQTMGHDKMYWYQQDPGMELHLIHYSYGVNSTEKGDLSSESTVSRIRTEHFPLTLESARPSHTSQYLCASREDTQYFGPGTRLTVL.

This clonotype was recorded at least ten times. CDR3 sequence reads: CASSGTRTYPSDTQYF. CDR3 DNA sequence: TGTGCCAGCAGTGGCACTCGAACGTATCCCTCGGATACGCAGTATTTT. The chain couples TRBV2 to TRBJ2-3; D call uncertain. Germline CDR1 and CDR2: SNHLY and FYNNEI. The V and J ends lost 4 bases and 6 bases respectively, with 20 bases between them. The CDR3 spans 16 residues. The full variable domain, completed using reference TRBV2 and TRBJ2-3, is EPEVTQTPSHQVTQMGQEVILRCVPISNHLYFYWYRQILGQKVEFLVSFYNNEISEKSEIFDDQFSVERPDGSNFTLKIRSTKLEDSAMYFCASSGTRTYPSDTQYFGPGTRLTVL.

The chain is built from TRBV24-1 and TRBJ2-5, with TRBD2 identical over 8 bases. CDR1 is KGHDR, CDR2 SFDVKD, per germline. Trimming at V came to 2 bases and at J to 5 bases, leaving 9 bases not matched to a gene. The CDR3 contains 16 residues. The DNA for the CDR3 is TGTGCCACCAGTGATTACATAGCGGGATTCGGGGAGACCCAGTACTTC. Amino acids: CATSDYIAGFGETQYF.

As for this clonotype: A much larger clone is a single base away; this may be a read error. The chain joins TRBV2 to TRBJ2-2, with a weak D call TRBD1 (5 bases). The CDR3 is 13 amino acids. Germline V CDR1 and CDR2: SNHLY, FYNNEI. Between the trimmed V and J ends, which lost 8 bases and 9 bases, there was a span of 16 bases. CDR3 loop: CASFGLGARELFF. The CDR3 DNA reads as TGTGCCAGCTTTGGGCTTGGGGCCAGGGAGCTGTTTTTT.

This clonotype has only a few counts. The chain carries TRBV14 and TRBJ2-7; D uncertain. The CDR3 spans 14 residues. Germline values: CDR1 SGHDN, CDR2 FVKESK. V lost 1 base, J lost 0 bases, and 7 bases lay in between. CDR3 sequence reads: CASSQGGLSYEQYF. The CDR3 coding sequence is TGTGCCAGCAGCCAAGGCGGCCTCTCCTACGAGCAGTACTTC.

The CDR3 region has the DNA TGCGCCAGCAGCCAAGATTGGGTGGGGAATTCACCCCTCCACTTT. Translated, it gives CASSQDWVGNSPLHF. The genes are TRBV4-1 and TRBJ1-6; D unresolved. The V gene lost 0 bases and the J gene lost 7 bases, with 10 bases spanning the gap. Germline CDR1 MGHRA, CDR2 YSYEKL. CDR3 length equals 15 residues.

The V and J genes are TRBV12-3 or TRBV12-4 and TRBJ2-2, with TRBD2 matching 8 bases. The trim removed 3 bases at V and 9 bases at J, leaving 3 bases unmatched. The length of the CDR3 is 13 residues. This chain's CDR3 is CASSFGGARELFF. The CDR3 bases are TGTGCCAGCAGTTTCGGGGGGGCTAGGGAGCTGTTTTTT.

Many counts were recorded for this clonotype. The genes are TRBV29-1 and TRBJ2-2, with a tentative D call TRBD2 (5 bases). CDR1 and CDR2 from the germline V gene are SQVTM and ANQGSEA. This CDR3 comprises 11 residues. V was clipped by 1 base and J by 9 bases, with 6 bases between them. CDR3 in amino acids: CSVEGGRELFF. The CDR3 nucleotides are TGCAGCGTTGAAGGCGGGCGGGAGCTGTTTTTT.

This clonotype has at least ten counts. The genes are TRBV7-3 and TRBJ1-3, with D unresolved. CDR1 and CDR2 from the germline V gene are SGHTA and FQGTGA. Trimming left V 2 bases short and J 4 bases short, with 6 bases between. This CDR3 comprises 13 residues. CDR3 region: CASSLGLGNTIYF. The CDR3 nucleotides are TGTGCCAGCAGCTTAGGCTTGGGAAACACCATATATTTT.

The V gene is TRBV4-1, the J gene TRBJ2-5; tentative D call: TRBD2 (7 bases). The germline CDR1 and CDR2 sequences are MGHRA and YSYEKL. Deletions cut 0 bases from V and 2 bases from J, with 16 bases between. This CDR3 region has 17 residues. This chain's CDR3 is CASSQDPLGRGQETQYF. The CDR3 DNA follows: TGCGCCAGCAGCCAAGATCCCCTAGGGAGGGGGCAAGAGACCCAGTACTTC.

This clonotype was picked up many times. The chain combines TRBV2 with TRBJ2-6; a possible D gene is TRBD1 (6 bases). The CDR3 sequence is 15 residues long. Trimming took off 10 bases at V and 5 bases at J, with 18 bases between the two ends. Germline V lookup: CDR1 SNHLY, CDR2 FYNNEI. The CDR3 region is CATEGTSPWANVLTF. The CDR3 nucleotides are TGTGCCACCGAAGGGACAAGCCCCTGGGCCAACGTCCTGACTTTC.

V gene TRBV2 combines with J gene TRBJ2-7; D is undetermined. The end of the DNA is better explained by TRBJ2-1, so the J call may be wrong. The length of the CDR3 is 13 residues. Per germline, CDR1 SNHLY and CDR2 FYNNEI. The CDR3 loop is CASFSRPNNEQFF. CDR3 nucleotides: TGTGCCAGCTTTAGCCGGCCAAACAATGAGCAGTTCTTC.

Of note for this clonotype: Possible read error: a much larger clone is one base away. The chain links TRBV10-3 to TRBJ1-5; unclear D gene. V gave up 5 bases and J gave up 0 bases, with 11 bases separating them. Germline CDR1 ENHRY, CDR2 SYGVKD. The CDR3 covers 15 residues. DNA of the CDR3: TGTGCCATCAGTTACTTATCGGATAGCAATCAGCCCCAGCATTTT. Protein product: CAISYLSDSNQPQHF.

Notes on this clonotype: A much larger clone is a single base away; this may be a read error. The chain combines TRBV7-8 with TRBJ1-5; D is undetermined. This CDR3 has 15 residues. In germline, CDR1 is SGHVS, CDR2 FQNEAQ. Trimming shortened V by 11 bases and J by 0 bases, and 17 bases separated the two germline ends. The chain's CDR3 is CAGSVSDYSNQPQHF. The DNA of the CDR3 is TGTGCCGGTAGTGTTTCGGATTATAGCAATCAGCCCCAGCATTTT.

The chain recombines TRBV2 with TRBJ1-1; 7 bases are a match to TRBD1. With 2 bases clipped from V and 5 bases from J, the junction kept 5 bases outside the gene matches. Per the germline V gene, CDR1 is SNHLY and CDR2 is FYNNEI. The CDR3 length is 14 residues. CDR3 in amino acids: CASSETGDRTEAFF. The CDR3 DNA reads TGTGCCAGCAGTGAAACAGGGGATAGGACTGAAGCTTTCTTT.